The T cell receptor beta chain under discussion was sequenced for a study of identical twins. Study observations and caveats: Cross-sectional statistical analysis was relied on for the conclusions, without the same donors being followed.

This CDR3 comprises 17 residues. Per germline, CDR1 LNHDA and CDR2 SQIVND (reference sequence). V lost 3 bases, J lost 0 bases, and 15 bases lay in between. TCRdb itself ran the 5' RACE reads through MiXCR, one entry per CDR3 protein. The table shows about 260,000 distinct CDR3 sequences, with around 6.6% occurring only once. Points on this clonotype: What it recognizes is unknown.

The sample was also reused in another study, on yellow fever vaccine responses in identical twins. That investigation notes: Reportedly, twins showed a vaccine T cell response that looked partly convergent and partly personalized.

The J gene is TRBJ1-5, the V gene TRBV19; maybe TRBD1 (5 bases). The sequence came from a woman under 30 in good health. The sequenced material came from memory (CD45RO+) T cells sorted from blood. The CDR3 DNA reads TGTGCCAGTAGTATTGGCGGGACGACTAATAGCAATCAGCCCCAGCATTTT. Protein: CASSIGGTTNSNQPQHF.